Presented here are 29 T cell receptor beta chains from one specimen sequenced in a study of blood T cell repertoires in COVID-19. The repertoire was sequenced with immunoSEQ multiplex PCR; TCRdb's copy has only in-frame clones and lacks some. Here the sample spans tens of thousands of clones, 70% to 85% being singletons. The sequenced sample consisted of peripheral blood. Every receptor here comes from a woman between 55 and 75 years old with acute or convalescent COVID-19.

The rearrangement links TRBV7-3 to TRBJ2-3; tentatively, D is TRBD2 (6 bases). The CDR3 is 13 residues long. The V and J ends lost 2 bases and 7 bases respectively, with 10 bases between them. The V gene's germline CDR1 is SGHTA and CDR2 FQGTGA. In DNA, the CDR3 is TGTGCCAGCAGCTTATCTAGCGAACATACGCAGTATTTT. The encoded protein is CASSLSSEHTQYF. Full variable domain (missing parts from reference TRBV7-3 and TRBJ2-3): GAGVSQTPSNKVTEKGKYVELRCDPISGHTALYWYRQSLGQGPEFLIYFQGTGAADDSGLPNDRFFAVRPEGSVSTLKIQRTERGDSAVYLCASSLSSEHTQYFGPGTRLTVL.

This chain uses TRBV30 with TRBJ1-6, with TRBD1 matching over 8 bases. The trim removed 2 bases at V and 10 bases at J, leaving 7 bases unmatched. Germline CDR1 is GTSNPN and CDR2 is SVGIG (reference sequence). This CDR3 contains 14 residues. The CDR3 loop reads CAWSLDRGYSPLHF. CDR3 DNA: TGTGCCTGGAGTCTTGACAGGGGCTACTCACCCCTCCACTTT.

The CDR3 region is CASTLDGADWGTEAFF. CDR3 DNA sequence: TGTGCCAGTACCCTGGATGGGGCAGATTGGGGCACTGAAGCTTTCTTT. The chain is built from TRBV19 and TRBJ1-1, with a possible D match to TRBD1 (5 bases). V shed 7 bases and J shed 4 bases, with 22 bases lying between them. Germline lookup yields CDR1 LNHDA and CDR2 SQIVND (reference sequence). The CDR3 loop spans 16 amino acids.

The rearrangement joins TRBV10-2 to TRBJ2-7, with D possibly being TRBD1 (6 bases). The germline V gene encodes CDR1 WSHSY and CDR2 SAAADI. The CDR3 covers 14 residues. The ends were cut back, 6 bases at V and 3 bases at J, with 15 bases in the middle. The CDR3 reads CASRDSQVNYEQYF. CDR3 nucleotides: TGCGCCAGCAGGGACAGTCAAGTGAACTACGAGCAGTACTTC.

The V call is TRBV4-1, the J call TRBJ1-1; 10 nucleotides line up with TRBD1. Unmatched junction bases numbered 12, after V lost 4 bases and J lost 7 bases. Germline values: CDR1 MGHRA, CDR2 YSYEKL. The CDR3 length is 16 residues. The CDR3 DNA reads TGCGCCAGCAGCCCCCGATCCGGGACAGGGGTTGATGAAGCTTTCTTT. Translation: CASSPRSGTGVDEAFF.

The V gene is TRBV5-8, the J gene TRBJ1-1; 8 nucleotides line up with TRBD1. The CDR3 length is 17 residues. With 0 bases clipped from V and 0 bases from J, the junction kept 7 bases outside the gene matches. The germline V gene has CDR1 SGHTS and CDR2 YDEGEE. The CDR3 reads CASSLAGGRVMNTEAFF. The CDR3, as DNA: TGTGCCAGCAGCTTGGCAGGGGGCCGGGTTATGAACACTGAAGCTTTCTTT.

The rearrangement joins TRBV21-1 to TRBJ1-2. TRBV21-1 is described as a pseudogene. The CDR3 sequence is 13 residues long. The CDR3 DNA reads TGTGCCAGCAGCAAAAATGTCGAGTATGGCTACACCTTC. Amino acids: CASSKNVEYGYTF.

This clone was seen once. This sequence joins TRBV27 and TRBJ1-1; a weak D match, TRBD1 (6 bases). Germline assignment: CDR1 MNHEY and CDR2 SMNVEV (reference sequence). The CDR3 has 15 residues. V lost 2 bases to trimming and J lost 0 bases, with 10 bases between them. CDR3 DNA sequence: TGTGCCAGCAGTTTAGGGGGCGGAATGAACACTGAAGCTTTCTTT. This codes for CASSLGGGMNTEAFF.

The chain carries TRBV19 and TRBJ1-1, with 7 bases matching TRBD1. Germline values: CDR1 LNHDA, CDR2 SQIVND (reference sequence). J gave up 6 bases and V 2 bases, and 9 bases lay outside the gene matches. This CDR3 is 15 amino acids long. The CDR3 DNA reads as TGTGCCAGTAGTATACAATTTGAGGGGGCCCCTGAAGCTTTCTTT. Its translation: CASSIQFEGAPEAFF.

This clone was found a few times. This chain links TRBV23-1 with TRBJ1-5, with D maybe TRBD1 (6 bases). TRBV23-1 is assigned to the ORF class and has an uncertain function. The V end was cut by 1 base, the J end by 5 bases, with 12 bases between. The CDR3 runs to 15 residues. CDR3 region: CASSQYPRTDQPQHF. CDR3 nucleotide sequence: TGCGCCAGCAGTCAATACCCCAGGACAGATCAGCCCCAGCATTTT.

The chain uses TRBV19 and TRBJ2-2; D is ambiguous. The CDR3 spans 13 residues. The V end lost 6 bases, the J end lost 0 bases, and 5 bases lay between the germline ends. The germline gives CDR1 LNHDA, CDR2 SQIVND (reference sequence). CDR3 protein: CASRRTNTGELFF. CDR3 sequence (DNA): TGTGCCAGTAGGAGAACGAACACCGGGGAGCTGTTTTTT. The full variable domain, completed using reference TRBV19 and TRBJ2-2, is DGGITQSPKYLFRKEGQNVTLSCEQNLNHDAMYWYRQDPGQGLRLIYYSQIVNDFQKGDIAEGYSVSREKKESFPLTVTSAQKNPTAFYLCASRRTNTGELFFGEGSRLTVL.

The chain couples TRBV4-2 to TRBJ2-1, with a weak D call TRBD2 (6 bases). The V end was cut by 1 base, the J end by 7 bases, with 17 bases between. The CDR3 extends over 16 amino acids. Germline V gives CDR1 LGHNA, CDR2 YNFKEQ. CDR3 bases: TGTGCCAGCAGCCAAGGGGTCTCGGGGGACCTGAATGAGCAGTTCTTC. Residues: CASSQGVSGDLNEQFF.

The gene calls are TRBV12-1 and TRBJ2-2; the table's D call, TRBD2, has no DNA check behind it. TRBV12-1 is designated a pseudogene. The CDR3 runs 19 residues. CDR3 sequence: CASSFLAGGPGPNTGELFF. In DNA form, the CDR3 reads TGTGCCAGCAGCTTTCTAGCGGGGGGCCCTGGACCAAACACCGGGGAGCTGTTTTTT.

Only one count was recorded for this clone. J is TRBJ1-2 and V is TRBV30, with 7 bases aligning to TRBD1. This CDR3 has 14 residues. V trimming: 4 bases; J trimming: 4 bases; junction bases outside the gene matches: 9. Germline assignment: CDR1 GTSNPN and CDR2 SVGIG (reference sequence). In nucleotides, the CDR3 is TGTGCCTGGACTCTGAGACAGGGATCCTATGGCTACACCTTC. Its translation is CAWTLRQGSYGYTF.

As DNA, the CDR3 is TGTGCCAGCCTGACTCCGAACACCGGGGAGCTGTTTTTT. Encoded protein: CASLTPNTGELFF. The rearrangement joins TRBV28 to TRBJ2-2, with D hard to call. The CDR3 has 13 amino acids. V lost 8 bases to trimming and J lost 0 bases, with 7 bases between them. Germline assignment: CDR1 MDHEN and CDR2 SYDVKM.

V and J are TRBV5-1 and TRBJ2-3; 9 bases fit TRBD2. V lost 1 base and J lost 4; bases outside the gene matches: 4. The CDR3 is 15 amino acids. Germline V gives CDR1 SGHRS, CDR2 YFSETQ. The CDR3 coding sequence is TGCGCCAGCAGCTTGAGAAGCGGGGGGCCAGATACGCAGTATTTT. The encoded protein is CASSLRSGGPDTQYF.

The chain carries TRBV3-1 (or the pseudogene TRBV3-2) and TRBJ1-3; D unclear. This CDR3 is built from 17 residues. Germline V CDR1 and CDR2: LGHDT, YNNKEL (reference sequence). Trimming shortened V by 2 bases and J by 0 bases, and 14 bases separated the two germline ends. As DNA, the CDR3 is TGTGCCAGCAGCCAATTAATATCGGTGAACTCTGGAAACACCATATATTTT. Protein sequence: CASSQLISVNSGNTIYF.

This clone was recorded once. The J gene is TRBJ1-1, the V gene TRBV9; D gene uncertain. CDR3 length equals 14 residues. V was cut by 1 base and J by 4 bases, with 11 bases left in between. CDR1 is SGDLS, CDR2 YYNGEE, per germline. The CDR3 sequence is CASSVRVEGTEAFF. The CDR3 DNA is TGTGCCAGCAGCGTAAGAGTTGAGGGCACTGAAGCTTTCTTT.

The chain links TRBV4-1 to TRBJ2-6; D is undetermined. The V end was cut by 1 base, the J end by 0 bases, with 4 bases between. Germline CDR1 and CDR2: MGHRA and YSYEKL. The CDR3 is made up of 15 amino acids. This CDR3 is CASSQGSSGANVLTF. CDR3 coding DNA: TGCGCCAGCAGCCAAGGCAGCTCTGGGGCCAACGTCCTGACTTTC.

A note on this clone: Sequence at one end of the junction differs from germline and may be a read error. The V call is TRBV2, the J call TRBJ2-7, with 8 bases identical to TRBD1. Germline V gives CDR1 SNHLY, CDR2 FYNNEI. The CDR3 runs 11 residues. The CDR3 protein is CASSDGAGGGF. In nucleotides, the CDR3 is TGTGCCAGCAGTGATGGGGCAGGGGGCGGGTTC.

This sequence joins TRBV19 and TRBJ2-1; 8 bases are a match to TRBD1. CDR1 is LNHDA and CDR2 is SQIVND in the germline V gene (reference sequence). The CDR3 totals 15 residues. Losses at the gene ends were 3 bases for V and 8 bases for J; bases not matched to a gene: 9. This CDR3 reads CASSIGAGGLYEQFF. CDR3 bases: TGTGCCAGTAGTATCGGGGCAGGGGGCCTCTATGAGCAGTTCTTC.

The chain uses TRBV7-9 and TRBJ1-6, with 7 bases matching TRBD1. This CDR3 region has 14 residues. Unmatched junction bases numbered 7, after V lost 6 bases and J lost 8 bases. Germline V gene data show CDR1 as SEHNR and CDR2 as FQNEAQ (reference sequence). CDR3 in amino acids: CASSSDGTDSPLHF. The CDR3 DNA follows: TGTGCCAGCAGTTCCGATGGGACAGATTCACCCCTCCACTTT.

A few counts support this clone. This rearrangement joins TRBV5-4 to TRBJ2-7; 8 bases agree with TRBD1. Germline values: CDR1 SGHNT, CDR2 YYREEE (reference sequence). V trimming: 7 bases; J trimming: 5 bases; junction bases outside the gene matches: 14. This CDR3 has 15 amino acids. Here the CDR3 reads CASLNSGGGTHEQYF. CDR3 in DNA: TGTGCCAGCCTAAACTCAGGGGGCGGGACTCACGAGCAGTACTTC.

The chain employs TRBV7-7 and TRBJ2-5, with D perhaps matching TRBD1 (5 bases). The length of the CDR3 is 13 residues. Trimming stripped 4 bases from V and 1 base from J, with 7 bases between. Germline values: CDR1 SSHAT, CDR2 FNYEAQ (reference sequence). CDR3 DNA: TGTGCCAGCAGCTCTAGGGGCCAAGAGACCCAGTACTTC. It translates to CASSSRGQETQYF. Using reference TRBV7-7 and TRBJ2-5 for the parts outside the CDR3, the full variable domain is GAGVSQSPRYKVTKRGQDVTLRCDPISSHATLYWYQQALGQGPEFLTYFNYEAQPDKSGLPSDRFSAERPEGSISTLTIQRTEQRDSAMYRCASSSRGQETQYFGPGTRLLVL.

This clone was recorded once. The rearrangement joins TRBV30 to TRBJ1-4; D is uncertain. The CDR3 has 11 amino acids. Germline V lookup: CDR1 GTSNPN, CDR2 SVGIG (reference sequence). V was cut by 3 bases and J by 6 bases, with 5 bases left in between. The CDR3 DNA reads TGTGCCTGGAGCCCTGATGAAAAACTGTTTTTT. Translating it yields CAWSPDEKLFF.

This chain connects TRBV5-4 to TRBJ2-1; TRBD2 agrees at 16 bases. Trimming at V came to 4 bases and at J to 1 base, leaving 5 bases not matched to a gene. Germline CDR1 SGHNT, CDR2 YYREEE (reference sequence). This CDR3 comprises 18 residues. The CDR3 loop reads CASSPPGLAGGSYNEQFF. In DNA, the CDR3 is TGTGCCAGCAGCCCGCCGGGACTAGCGGGGGGGTCCTACAATGAGCAGTTCTTC.

This clone was observed a handful of times. The rearrangement joins TRBV30 to TRBJ2-1; D gene unclear. The germline CDR1 and CDR2 sequences are GTSNPN and SVGIG (reference sequence). The CDR3 contains 11 residues. V was shortened by 4 bases and J by 10 bases, with 11 bases between the two germline ends. CDR3 sequence reads: CAWNLGWEQFF. The CDR3 DNA reads as TGTGCCTGGAATCTGGGCTGGGAGCAGTTCTTC.

This chain uses TRBV10-3 with TRBJ2-1, with 7 bases fitting TRBD2. V lost 1 base, J lost 5 bases, and 11 bases stayed unmatched. This CDR3 is built from 17 residues. The germline gives CDR1 ENHRY, CDR2 SYGVKD. CDR3 bases: TGTGCCATCAGTGAGTTCTCCCCCCTAGCGGTAAACAATGAGCAGTTCTTC. As protein: CAISEFSPLAVNNEQFF.

Remarks on this clone: Other DNA sequences of this sample code for an identical CDR3. This chain joins TRBV27 and TRBJ2-5; 9 bases match TRBD2. V shed 5 bases, J shed 5 bases, and the junction held 12 bases outside the gene matches. The CDR3 consists of 16 residues. Germline V gene sequence: CDR1 MNHEY, CDR2 SMNVEV (reference sequence). The DNA for the CDR3 is TGTGCCAGCAGTCCCCCGGGACTAGCCTTTGGGGAGACCCAGTACTTC. Protein product: CASSPPGLAFGETQYF.